This T cell receptor beta chain emerged from a study of monozygotic twins with inflammatory bowel disease. Overall study findings and caveats: IBD patients carried less diverse TCRbeta repertoires (inverse Simpson) than healthy co-twins. Relative clonotype sharing with others was diminished in IBD patients versus healthy twins, particularly with disease activity. Discordant twins showed the same repertoire similarity as concordant twins, possibly from limited power.

Blood samples, whole and unsorted for T cells, yielded the isolated total RNA. In regard to this clonotype: What it binds is not known.

The CDR3 is 14 amino acids. From germline, CDR1 is DFQATT and CDR2 SNEGSKA (reference sequence). TCRdb reprocessed the 5' RACE reads and keeps a single row for each CDR3 protein, giving no DNA. Found here are roughly 100,000 distinct CDR3 sequences; the top ten clones hold under 2.5%. Specimen: blood. This chain joins TRBV20-1 and TRBJ2-2; TCRdb returns TRBD2, unconfirmable since there is no DNA. The TCR originated in a human donor with ulcerative colitis or Crohn's disease, or a healthy co-twin of an affected twin (not recorded which). The CDR3 here is CSAIAGGLGGELFF.